This entry concerns a single TCR beta chain. This sample is part of a study of control samples from healthy donors and cancer patients. Generated by immunoSEQ multiplex PCR, the TCRdb table keeps only in-frame clones and is missing some. The table shows some 100,000 clones, with 75% to 90% occurring only once. CDR3 length: 14 amino acids. Trimming left V 5 bases short and J 3 bases short, with 11 bases between. CDR1 SGHTA and CDR2 FQGNSA come from the germline V gene. The rearrangement joins TRBV7-2 to TRBJ2-1; D may be TRBD1 (6 bases). The clonotype comes from a man aged 25-45 years in good health. Sequenced material: blood. The CDR3 DNA sequence: TGTGCCAGCAGCCCCGACAGGATCTACAATGAGCAGTTCTTC. As protein: CASSPDRIYNEQFF.